This T cell receptor (beta chain) was identified in a study of radiation and T cells in renal cell carcinoma. Study outcomes and limitations: From baseline, blood top tumor clonotypes peaked at 2 weeks post-radiation. Without pretreatment biopsies, baseline tumor clonotype presence was undetermined.

Trimming left V 10 bases short and J 9 bases short, with 16 bases between. The CDR3 runs to 13 residues. Per germline, CDR1 LNHDA and CDR2 SQIVND (reference sequence). In its sample, this clone was seen once. The antigen remains unidentified. TCRdb keeps only in-frame clones here, not all; method: immunoSEQ multiplex PCR. The table has nearly 50,000 clones, around 83% seen once. Time point defined: baseline pretreatment blood. Described treatment: 15 Gy SBRT to primary tumor, nephrectomy 4 weeks later. Radiation-treated patients gave blood at baseline, week 2 and week 4. Clear cell pathology was present in this patient's renal cell carcinoma.

The source material was blood, sampled from a patient whose treatment included radiotherapy and nephrectomy. This receptor was obtained from a woman in her seventies with renal cell carcinoma. The rearrangement links TRBV19 to TRBJ1-6; D is unresolved. The CDR3, as DNA: TGTGCCACCTCTGAGGGAAGTAGTTCACCCCTCCACTTT. Its protein is CATSEGSSSPLHF.